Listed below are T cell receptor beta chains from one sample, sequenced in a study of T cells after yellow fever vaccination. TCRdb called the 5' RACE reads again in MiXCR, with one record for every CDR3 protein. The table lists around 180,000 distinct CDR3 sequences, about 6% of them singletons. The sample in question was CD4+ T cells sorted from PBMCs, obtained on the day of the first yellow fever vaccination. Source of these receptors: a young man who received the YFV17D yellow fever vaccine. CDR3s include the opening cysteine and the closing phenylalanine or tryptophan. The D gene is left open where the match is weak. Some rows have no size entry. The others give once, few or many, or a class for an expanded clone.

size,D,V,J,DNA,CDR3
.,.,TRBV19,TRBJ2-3,TGTGCCAGTAGTATACTATTAGGACAGATGAGCACAGATACGCAGTATTTT,CASSILLGQMSTDTQYF
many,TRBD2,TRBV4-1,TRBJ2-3,TGCGCCAGCAGCCAAGATGGACTAGCGAGAAGCACAGATACGCAGTATTTT,CASSQDGLARSTDTQYF
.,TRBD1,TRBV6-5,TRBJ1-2,TGTGCCAGCTCAAGGCAAACCGGGACAGGGGTGCGTGGCTACACCTTC,CASSRQTGTGVRGYTF
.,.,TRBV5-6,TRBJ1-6,TGTGCCAGCAGCTTGAGAGGGCCAGGGCATAATTCACCCCTCCACTTT,CASSLRGPGHNSPLHF
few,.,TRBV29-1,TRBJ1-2,TGCAGCGCCGGGACACTGTTTGGCTATGGCTACACCTTC,CSAGTLFGYGYTF
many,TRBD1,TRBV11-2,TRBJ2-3,TGTGCCAGCAGCTCGATCCCGGGACAGGGAACGATGAATACGCAGTATTTT,CASSSIPGQGTMNTQYF
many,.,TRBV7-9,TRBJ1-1,TGTGCCAGCAGCTTAAGAGACAGGCCGAACACTGAAGCTTTCTTT,CASSLRDRPNTEAFF
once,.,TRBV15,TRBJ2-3,TGTGCCACCAGCGGCCAGGGCAGGGGGGGCACAGATACGCAGTATTTT,CATSGQGRGGTDTQYF
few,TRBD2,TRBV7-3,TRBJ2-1,TGTGCCAGCAGCTTACAGCGGGGGGCCCCGAATGAGCAGTTCTTC,CASSLQRGAPNEQFF
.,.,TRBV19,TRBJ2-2,TGTGCCAGTAGTATTTTTGGGGGTTCGAACACCGGGGAGCTGTTTTTT,CASSIFGGSNTGELFF
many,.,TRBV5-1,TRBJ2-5,TGCGCCAGCAGAAAGGACTCGACAGAAGAGACCCAGTACTTC,CASRKDSTEETQYF
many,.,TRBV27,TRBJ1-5,TGTGCCAGCAAGCAGGGGTTTATGCAGCCCCAGCATTTT,CASKQGFMQPQHF
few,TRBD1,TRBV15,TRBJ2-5,TGTGCCACCAGCGGACCCTTACAGGGGAAGTACCAAGAGACCCAGTACTTC,CATSGPLQGKYQETQYF
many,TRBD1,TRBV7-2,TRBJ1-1,TGTGCCAGCAGCAGCGGACAGGGGTTGGTAGCTTTCTTT,CASSSGQGLVAFF
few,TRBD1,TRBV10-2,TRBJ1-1,TGCGCCAGCGGACACCGGGACAGAGAGATTAGGGCTTTCTTT,CASGHRDREIRAFF
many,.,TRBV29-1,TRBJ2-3,TGCAGCGTTGGCGGTCGGCAGACTACAGATACGCAGTATTTT,CSVGGRQTTDTQYF
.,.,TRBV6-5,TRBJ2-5,TGTGCCAGCAGTCCCGACAGGTTGGGGACCCAGTACTTC,CASSPDRLGTQYF
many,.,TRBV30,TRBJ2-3,TGTGCCCGGAAGACTGACGGCACAGATACGCAGTATTTT,CARKTDGTDTQYF
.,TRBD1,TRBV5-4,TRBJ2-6,TGTGCCAGCAGCGTTAGACAGGGGGCGTCTGGGGCCAACGTCCTGACTTTC,CASSVRQGASGANVLTF
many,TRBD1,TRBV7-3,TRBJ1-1,TGTGCCAGCAGCCCATACCAGGGGGGTCGAGCTTTCTTT,CASSPYQGGRAFF
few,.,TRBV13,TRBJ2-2,TGTGCCAGCAACGGGGCAACGAACACCGGGGAGCTGTTTTTT,CASNGATNTGELFF
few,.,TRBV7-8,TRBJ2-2,TGTGCCAGCAGCTTGCGGCGCGTCTCGGCCAGGGAGCTGTTTTTT,CASSLRRVSARELFF